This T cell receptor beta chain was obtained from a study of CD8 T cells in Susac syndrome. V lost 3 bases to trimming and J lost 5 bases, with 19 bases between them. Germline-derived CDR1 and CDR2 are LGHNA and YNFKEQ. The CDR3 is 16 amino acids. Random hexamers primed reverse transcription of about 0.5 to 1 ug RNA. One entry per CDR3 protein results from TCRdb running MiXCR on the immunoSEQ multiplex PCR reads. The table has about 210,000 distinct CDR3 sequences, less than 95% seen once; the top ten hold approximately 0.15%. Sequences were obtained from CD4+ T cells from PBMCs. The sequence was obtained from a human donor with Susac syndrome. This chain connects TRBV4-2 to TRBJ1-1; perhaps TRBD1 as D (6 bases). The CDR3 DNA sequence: TGTGCCAGCAGCCAGGACTGGTCCCAGGGGACAACTGAAGCTTTCTTT. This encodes CASSQDWSQGTTEAFF.